The TCR beta chain under discussion was sequenced for a study of cytomegalovirus exposure and HLA in healthy donors. Germline V gene data show CDR1 as SGHNT and CDR2 as YYREEE (reference sequence). V trimming: 4 bases; J trimming: 4 bases; junction bases outside the gene matches: 7. The length of the CDR3 is 14 residues. This PCR relied on a set of 60 Vbeta primers and 13 Jbeta primers. Repertoires were generated with immunoSEQ multiplex PCR, while TCRdb's copy carries only in-frame clones and drops some. The data contain 250,000 to 350,000 clones, roughly 89% of them seen just once; the ten biggest clones take up less than 4%. On this clone: No antigen is known for it.

General study results and limits: The study recorded 164 TCR beta chains that were cytomegalovirus-associated.

What was sequenced was PBMCs. This chain connects TRBV5-4 to TRBJ2-5; TRBD1 agrees at 7 bases. The TCR sequence derives from a man in his forties in good health and CMV-seropositive. The DNA of the CDR3 is TGTGCCAGCAGCAAGAGGGGGCCCGGAGAGACCCAGTACTTC. As protein: CASSKRGPGETQYF.